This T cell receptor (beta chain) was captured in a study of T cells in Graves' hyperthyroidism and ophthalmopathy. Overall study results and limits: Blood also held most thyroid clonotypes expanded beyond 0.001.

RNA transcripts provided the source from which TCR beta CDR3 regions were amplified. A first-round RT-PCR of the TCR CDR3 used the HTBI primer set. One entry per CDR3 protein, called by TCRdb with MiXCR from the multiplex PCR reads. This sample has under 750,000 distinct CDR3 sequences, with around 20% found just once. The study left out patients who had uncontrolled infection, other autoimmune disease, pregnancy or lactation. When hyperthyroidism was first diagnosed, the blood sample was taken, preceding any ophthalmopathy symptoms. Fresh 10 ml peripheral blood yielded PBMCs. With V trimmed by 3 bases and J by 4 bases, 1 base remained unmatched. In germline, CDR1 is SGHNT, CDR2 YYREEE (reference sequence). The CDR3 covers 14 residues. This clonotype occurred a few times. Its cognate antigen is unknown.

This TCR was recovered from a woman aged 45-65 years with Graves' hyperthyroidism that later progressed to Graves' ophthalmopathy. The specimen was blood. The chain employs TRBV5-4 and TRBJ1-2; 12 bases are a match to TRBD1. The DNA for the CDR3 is TGTGCCAGCAGCTGGGACAGGGGGCCCTATGGCTACACCTTC. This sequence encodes CASSWDRGPYGYTF.